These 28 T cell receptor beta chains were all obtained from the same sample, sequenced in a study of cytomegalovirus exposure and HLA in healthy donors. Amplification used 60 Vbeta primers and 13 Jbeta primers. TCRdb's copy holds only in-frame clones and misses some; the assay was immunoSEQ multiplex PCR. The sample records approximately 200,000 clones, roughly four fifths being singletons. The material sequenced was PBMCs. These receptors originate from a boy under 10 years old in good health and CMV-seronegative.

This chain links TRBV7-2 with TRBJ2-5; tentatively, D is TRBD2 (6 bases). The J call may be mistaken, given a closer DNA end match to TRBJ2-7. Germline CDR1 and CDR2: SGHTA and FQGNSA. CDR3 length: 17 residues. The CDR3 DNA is TGTGCCAGCAGCTTAGTTTCGACCGGGACTCGACTTTACGAGCAGTACTTC. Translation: CASSLVSTGTRLYEQYF.

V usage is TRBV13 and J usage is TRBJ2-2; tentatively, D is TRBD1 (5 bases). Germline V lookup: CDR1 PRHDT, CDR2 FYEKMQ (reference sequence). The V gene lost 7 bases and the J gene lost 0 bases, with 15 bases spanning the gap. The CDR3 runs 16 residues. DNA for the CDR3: TGTGCCAGCACCTACGGACATTACGCGAACACCGGGGAGCTGTTTTTT. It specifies CASTYGHYANTGELFF.

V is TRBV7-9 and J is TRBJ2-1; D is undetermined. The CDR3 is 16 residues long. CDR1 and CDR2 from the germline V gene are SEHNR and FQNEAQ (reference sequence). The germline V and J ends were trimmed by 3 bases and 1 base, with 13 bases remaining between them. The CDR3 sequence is CASSFLPVGSYNEQFF. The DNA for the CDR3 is TGTGCCAGCAGCTTCCTACCCGTCGGTTCCTACAATGAGCAGTTCTTC.

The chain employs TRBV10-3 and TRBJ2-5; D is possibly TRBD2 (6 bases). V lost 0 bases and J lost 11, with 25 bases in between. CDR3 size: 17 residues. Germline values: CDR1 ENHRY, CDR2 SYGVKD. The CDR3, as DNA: TGTGCCATCAGTGAGTCTTCTGCGGGACGGCGATCTATGGAGCAGTACTTC. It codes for CAISESSAGRRSMEQYF.

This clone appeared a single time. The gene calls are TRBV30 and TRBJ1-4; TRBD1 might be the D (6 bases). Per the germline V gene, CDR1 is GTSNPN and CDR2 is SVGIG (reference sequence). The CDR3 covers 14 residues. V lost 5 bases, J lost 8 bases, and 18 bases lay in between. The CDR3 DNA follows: TGTGCCTGGCCATCCGGGCCCCAGGGGGAAAAACTGTTTTTT. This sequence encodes CAWPSGPQGEKLFF.

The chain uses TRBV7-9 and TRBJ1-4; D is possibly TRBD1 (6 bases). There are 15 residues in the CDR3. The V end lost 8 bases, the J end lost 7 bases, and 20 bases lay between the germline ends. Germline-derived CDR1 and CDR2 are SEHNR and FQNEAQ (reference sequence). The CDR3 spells CASERDGGGSEKLFF. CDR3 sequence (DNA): TGTGCCAGCGAGCGGGATGGGGGCGGAAGTGAAAAACTGTTTTTT. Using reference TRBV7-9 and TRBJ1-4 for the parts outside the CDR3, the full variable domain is DTGVSQNPRHKITKRGQNVTFRCDPISEHNRLYWYRQTLGQGPEFLTYFQNEAQLEKSRLLSDRFSAERPKGSFSTLEIQRTEQGDSAMYLCASERDGGGSEKLFFGSGTQLSVL.

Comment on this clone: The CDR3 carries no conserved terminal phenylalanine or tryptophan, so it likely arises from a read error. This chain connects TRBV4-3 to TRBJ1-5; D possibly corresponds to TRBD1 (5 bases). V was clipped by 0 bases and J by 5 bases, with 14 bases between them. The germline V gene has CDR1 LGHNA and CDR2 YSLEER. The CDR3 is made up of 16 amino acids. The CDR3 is CASSQDPWQGDQPQHV. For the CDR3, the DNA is TGCGCCAGCAGCCAAGATCCTTGGCAGGGCGATCAGCCCCAGCATGTT.

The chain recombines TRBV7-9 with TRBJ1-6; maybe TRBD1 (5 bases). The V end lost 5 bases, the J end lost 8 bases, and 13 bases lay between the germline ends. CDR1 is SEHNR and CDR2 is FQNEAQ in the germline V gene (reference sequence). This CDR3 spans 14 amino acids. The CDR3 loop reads CASSPGRGDSPLHF. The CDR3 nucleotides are TGTGCCAGCAGCCCCGGCCGGGGGGATTCACCCCTCCACTTT.

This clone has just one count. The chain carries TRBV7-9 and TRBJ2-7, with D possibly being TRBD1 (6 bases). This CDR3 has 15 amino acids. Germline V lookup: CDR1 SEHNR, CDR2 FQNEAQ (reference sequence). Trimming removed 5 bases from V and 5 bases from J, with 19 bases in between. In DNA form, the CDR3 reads TGTGCCAGCAGCCAGAACAGGGCCGCCTCAAACGAGCAGTACTTC. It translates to CASSQNRAASNEQYF.

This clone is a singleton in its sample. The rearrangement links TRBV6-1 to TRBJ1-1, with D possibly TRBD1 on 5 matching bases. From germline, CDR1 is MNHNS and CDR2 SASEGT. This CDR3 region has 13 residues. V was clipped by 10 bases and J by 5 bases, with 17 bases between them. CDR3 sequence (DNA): TGTGCCATTCGCGGGACCGAGGGGACTGAAGCTTTCTTT. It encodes CAIRGTEGTEAFF.

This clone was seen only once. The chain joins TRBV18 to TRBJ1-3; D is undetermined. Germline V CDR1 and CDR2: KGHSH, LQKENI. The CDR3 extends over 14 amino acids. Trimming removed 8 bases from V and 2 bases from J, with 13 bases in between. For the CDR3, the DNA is TGTGCCAGCCGCTTAATACCTACTGGAAACACCATATATTTT. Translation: CASRLIPTGNTIYF.

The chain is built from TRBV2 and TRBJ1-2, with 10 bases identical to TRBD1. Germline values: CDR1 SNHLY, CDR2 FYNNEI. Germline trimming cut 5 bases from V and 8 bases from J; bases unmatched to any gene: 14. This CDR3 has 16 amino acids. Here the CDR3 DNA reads TGTGCCAGCAGTCATTTCCCTGAGACAGGGGGCATCGGCTACACCTTC. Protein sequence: CASSHFPETGGIGYTF.

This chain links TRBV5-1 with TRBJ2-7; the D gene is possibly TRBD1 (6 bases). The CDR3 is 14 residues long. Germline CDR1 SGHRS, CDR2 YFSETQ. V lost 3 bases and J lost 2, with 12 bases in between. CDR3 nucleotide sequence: TGCGCCAGCAGCTATGAGACAGGACCCTACGAGCAGTACTTC. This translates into CASSYETGPYEQYF.

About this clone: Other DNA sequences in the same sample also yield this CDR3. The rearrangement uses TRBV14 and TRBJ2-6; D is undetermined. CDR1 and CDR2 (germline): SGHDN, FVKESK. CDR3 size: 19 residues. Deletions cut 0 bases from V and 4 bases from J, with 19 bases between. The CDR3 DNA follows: TGTGCCAGCAGCCAAGATGAGTTAGGCCGGGTACCGGGGGCCAACGTCCTGACTTTC. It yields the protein CASSQDELGRVPGANVLTF.

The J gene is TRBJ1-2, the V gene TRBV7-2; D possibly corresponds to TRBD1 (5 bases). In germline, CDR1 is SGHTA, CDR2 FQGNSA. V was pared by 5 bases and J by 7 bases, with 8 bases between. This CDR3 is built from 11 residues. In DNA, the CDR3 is TGTGCCAGCAGCCAGGGATCTGGCTACACCTTC. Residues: CASSQGSGYTF.

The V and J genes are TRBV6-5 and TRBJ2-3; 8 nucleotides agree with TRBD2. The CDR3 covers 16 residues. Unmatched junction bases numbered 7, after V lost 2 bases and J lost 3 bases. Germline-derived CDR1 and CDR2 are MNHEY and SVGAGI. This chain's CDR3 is CASSYGRGAGTDTQYF. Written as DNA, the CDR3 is TGTGCCAGCAGTTACGGGCGGGGGGCCGGTACAGATACGCAGTATTTT.

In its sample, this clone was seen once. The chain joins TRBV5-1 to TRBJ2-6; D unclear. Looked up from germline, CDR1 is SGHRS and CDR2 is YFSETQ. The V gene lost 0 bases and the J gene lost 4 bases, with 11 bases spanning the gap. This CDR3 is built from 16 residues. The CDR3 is CASSLGLQAGANVLTF. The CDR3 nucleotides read TGCGCCAGCAGCTTGGGCCTTCAGGCCGGGGCCAACGTCCTGACTTTC.

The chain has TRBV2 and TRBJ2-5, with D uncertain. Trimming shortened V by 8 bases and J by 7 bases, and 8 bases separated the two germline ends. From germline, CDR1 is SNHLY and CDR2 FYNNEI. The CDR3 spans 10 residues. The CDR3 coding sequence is TGTGCCAGCTTCTCAGGGACCCAGTACTTC. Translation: CASFSGTQYF.

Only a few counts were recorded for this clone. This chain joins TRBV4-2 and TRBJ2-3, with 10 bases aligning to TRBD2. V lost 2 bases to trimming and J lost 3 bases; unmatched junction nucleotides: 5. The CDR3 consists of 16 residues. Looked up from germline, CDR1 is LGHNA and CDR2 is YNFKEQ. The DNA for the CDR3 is TGTGCCAGCAGCCAACACCTAGCGGGGGTGACAGATACGCAGTATTTT. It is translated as CASSQHLAGVTDTQYF.

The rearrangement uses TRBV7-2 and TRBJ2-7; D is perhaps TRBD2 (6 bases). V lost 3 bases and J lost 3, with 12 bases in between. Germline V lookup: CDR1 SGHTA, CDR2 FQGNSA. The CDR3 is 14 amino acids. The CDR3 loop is CASSFGGAGYEQYF. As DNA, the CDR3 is TGTGCCAGCAGCTTCGGGGGAGCGGGCTACGAGCAGTACTTC.

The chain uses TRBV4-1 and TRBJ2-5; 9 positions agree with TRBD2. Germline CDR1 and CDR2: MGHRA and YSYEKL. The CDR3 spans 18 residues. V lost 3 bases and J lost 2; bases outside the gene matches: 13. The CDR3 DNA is TGCGCCAGCAGCCACCAATTGGGTGTAAGCGGGGGGCAAGAGACCCAGTACTTC. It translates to CASSHQLGVSGGQETQYF.

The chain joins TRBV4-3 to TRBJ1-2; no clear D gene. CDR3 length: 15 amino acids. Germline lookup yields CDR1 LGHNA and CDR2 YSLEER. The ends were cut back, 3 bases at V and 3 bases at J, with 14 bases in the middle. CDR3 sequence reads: CASSHNPSRDYGYTF. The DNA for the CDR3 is TGCGCCAGCAGCCACAACCCTTCCCGGGACTATGGCTACACCTTC.

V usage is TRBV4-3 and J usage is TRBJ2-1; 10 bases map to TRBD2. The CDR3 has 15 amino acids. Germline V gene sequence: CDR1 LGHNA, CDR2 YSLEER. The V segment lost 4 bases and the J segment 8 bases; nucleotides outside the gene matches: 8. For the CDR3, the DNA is TGCGCCAGCAGCCCGGGACTAGCGATGAGGGATGAGCAGTTCTTC. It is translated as CASSPGLAMRDEQFF.

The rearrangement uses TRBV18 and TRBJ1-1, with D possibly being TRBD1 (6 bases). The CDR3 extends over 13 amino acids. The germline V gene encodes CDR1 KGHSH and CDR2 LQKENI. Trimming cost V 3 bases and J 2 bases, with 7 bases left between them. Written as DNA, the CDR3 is TGTGCCAGCTCACCCGGGACAAACACTGAAGCTTTCTTT. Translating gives CASSPGTNTEAFF.

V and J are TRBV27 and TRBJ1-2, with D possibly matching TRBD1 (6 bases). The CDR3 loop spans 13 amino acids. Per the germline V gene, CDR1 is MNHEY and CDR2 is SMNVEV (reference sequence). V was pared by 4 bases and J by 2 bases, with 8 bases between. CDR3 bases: TGTGCCAGCAGTTACGACAGGAACTATGGCTACACCTTC. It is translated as CASSYDRNYGYTF.

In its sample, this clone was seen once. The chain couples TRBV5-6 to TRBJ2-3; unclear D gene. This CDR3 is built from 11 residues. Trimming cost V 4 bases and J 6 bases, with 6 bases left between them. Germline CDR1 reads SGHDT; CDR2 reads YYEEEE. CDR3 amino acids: CASSRRDTQYF. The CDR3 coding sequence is TGTGCCAGCAGCCGTCGGGATACGCAGTATTTT.

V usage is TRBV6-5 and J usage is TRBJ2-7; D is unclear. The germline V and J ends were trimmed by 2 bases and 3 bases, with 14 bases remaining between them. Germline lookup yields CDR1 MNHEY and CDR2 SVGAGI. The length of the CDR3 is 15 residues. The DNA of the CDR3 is TGTGCCAGCAGTTACGACAACCGAGAAGGCTACGAGCAGTACTTC. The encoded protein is CASSYDNREGYEQYF.

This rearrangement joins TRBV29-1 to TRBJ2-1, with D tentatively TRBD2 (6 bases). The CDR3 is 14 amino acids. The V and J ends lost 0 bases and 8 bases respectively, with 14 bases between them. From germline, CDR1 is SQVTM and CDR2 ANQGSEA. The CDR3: CSVEEDYGIYEQFF. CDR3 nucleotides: TGCAGCGTTGAAGAGGACTACGGGATTTATGAGCAGTTCTTC.